The rows below give T cell receptor beta chains drawn from one sample of a study of beta chain features in type 1 diabetes. The table came from immunoSEQ multiplex PCR; TCRdb's copy has only in-frame clones and leaves some out. The sample has 250,000 or so clones, approximately 15% seen once. The sequenced sample was naive CD4+ T cells from blood. These TCRs come from a man between 25 and 39 years old with type 1 diabetes. Both conserved end residues are part of each CDR3. The D gene is left open where the match is weak. Part of the rows lack a size; the others show once, few, many or a class for expanded clones.

d_call,clone_size,v_call,j_call,cdr3_aa,cdr3_nt
TRBD1,few,TRBV29-1,TRBJ2-7,CSAGDSSYEQYF,TGCAGCGCCGGGGACAGCTCCTACGAGCAGTACTTC
NA,NA,TRBV19,TRBJ2-1,CASSIDLLRGSYNEQFF,TGTGCCAGTAGTATAGATCTGTTAAGGGGCTCCTACAATGAGCAGTTCTTC
TRBD1,NA,TRBV5-1,TRBJ2-1,CASSPGQGYNEQFF,TGCGCCAGCAGCCCGGGACAGGGCTACAATGAGCAGTTCTTC
NA,few,TRBV9,TRBJ2-2,CAGGQSPTGELFF,TGTGCCGGCGGCCAGAGTCCCACCGGGGAGCTGTTTTTT
NA,few,TRBV11-2,TRBJ2-1,CASSSSQANEQFF,TGTGCCAGCAGCTCGTCCCAGGCCAATGAGCAGTTCTTC
NA,NA,TRBV4-2,TRBJ2-3,CASSQDPARAGSGTDTQYF,TGTGCCAGCAGCCAAGATCCGGCCCGGGCGGGTAGCGGCACAGATACGCAGTATTTT
NA,NA,TRBV6-5,TRBJ1-1,CASSYAENTEAFF,TGTGCCAGCAGTTACGCGGAGAACACTGAAGCTTTCTTT
NA,NA,TRBV2,TRBJ1-1,CASSGFGVPVNTEAFF,TGTGCCAGCAGTGGATTCGGGGTGCCGGTGAACACTGAAGCTTTCTTT
TRBD2,NA,TRBV7-2,TRBJ2-2,CASSTGLAAGELFF,TGTGCCAGCAGCACGGGACTAGCTGCCGGGGAGCTGTTTTTT
NA,few,TRBV6-1,TRBJ1-1,CASKLGQSTEAFF,TGTGCCAGCAAGCTTGGACAGAGCACTGAAGCTTTCTTT
TRBD2,NA,TRBV15,TRBJ2-3,CATSRERTSASTDTQYF,TGTGCCACCAGCAGAGAAAGGACTAGCGCCAGCACAGATACGCAGTATTTT
TRBD1,few,TRBV5-4,TRBJ2-2,CASSKPGTGRTGELFF,TGTGCCAGCAGCAAGCCCGGGACAGGGAGAACCGGGGAGCTGTTTTTT
TRBD2,few,TRBV27,TRBJ2-1,CATLAGIKFNEQFF,TGTGCCACATTAGCGGGGATTAAATTCAATGAGCAGTTCTTC
TRBD1,few,TRBV2,TRBJ2-5,CASSGDRGTETQYF,TGTGCCAGCAGTGGAGACAGGGGGACAGAGACCCAGTACTTC
NA,NA,TRBV19,TRBJ2-5,CASSINREETQYF,TGTGCCAGTAGTATCAACAGGGAAGAGACCCAGTACTTC
NA,NA,TRBV5-4,TRBJ2-5,CASSLAGGARETQYF,TGTGCCAGCAGCTTGGCGGGCGGGGCCCGAGAGACCCAGTACTTC
NA,NA,TRBV30,TRBJ2-1,CAWSDRVRYNEQFF,TGTGCCTGGAGTGACAGGGTTAGGTACAATGAGCAGTTCTTC
NA,few,TRBV30,TRBJ1-6,CAWISPYNSPLHF,TGTGCCTGGATCTCCCCCTATAATTCACCCCTCCACTTT
NA,NA,TRBV7-9,TRBJ1-1,CASSSRVLNTEAFF,TGTGCCAGCAGCTCCAGGGTATTGAACACTGAAGCTTTCTTT
TRBD1,NA,TRBV15,TRBJ2-7,CATSRERTGHYEQYF,TGTGCCACCAGCAGAGAACGGACAGGACACTACGAGCAGTACTTC
NA,few,TRBV15,TRBJ2-3,CATSRGSAGSLDTQYF,TGTGCCACCAGCAGAGGTAGCGCCGGAAGCTTGGATACGCAGTATTTT
NA,few,TRBV10-3,TRBJ1-1,CAISGQFEAFF,TGTGCCATCAGTGGGCAGTTTGAAGCTTTCTTT
NA,NA,TRBV5-6,TRBJ2-5,CASSFGGTQETQYF,TGTGCCAGCAGCTTTGGCGGGACCCAAGAGACCCAGTACTTC
TRBD1,NA,TRBV7-9,TRBJ1-5,CASSSTGGANQPQHF,TGTGCCAGCAGCTCGACAGGGGGCGCGAACCAGCCCCAGCATTTT
TRBD2,few,TRBV4-2,TRBJ2-2,CASSQDLAGNTGELFF,TGTGCCAGCAGCCAAGATCTAGCGGGTAACACCGGGGAGCTGTTTTTT